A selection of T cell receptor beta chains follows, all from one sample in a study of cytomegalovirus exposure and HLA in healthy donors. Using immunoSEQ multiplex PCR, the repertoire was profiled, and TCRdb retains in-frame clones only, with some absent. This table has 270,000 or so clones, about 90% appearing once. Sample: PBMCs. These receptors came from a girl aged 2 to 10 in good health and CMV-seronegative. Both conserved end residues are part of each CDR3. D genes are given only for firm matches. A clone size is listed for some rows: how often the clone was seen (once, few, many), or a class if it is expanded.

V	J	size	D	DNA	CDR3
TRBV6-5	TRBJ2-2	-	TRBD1	TGTGCCAGCAGTACAGGGGTGCGTACCGGGGAGCTGTTTTTT	CASSTGVRTGELFF
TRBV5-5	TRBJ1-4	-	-	TGTGCCAGCAGCTTGGCTGGGGGGGTGGTTAATGAAAAACTGTTTTTT	CASSLAGGVVNEKLFF
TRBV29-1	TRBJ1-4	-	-	TGCAGCGTTGTAGTCCAGGGAAATGAAAAACTGTTTTTT	CSVVVQGNEKLFF
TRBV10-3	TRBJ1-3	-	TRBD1	TGTGCCATCAGTGACAGGGGGCGCTCTGGAAACACCATATATTTT	CAISDRGRSGNTIYF
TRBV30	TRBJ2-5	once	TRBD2	TGTGCCTGGAGTCCAGGACTAGCGGGGGGTCGAGAGACCCAGTACTTC	CAWSPGLAGGRETQYF
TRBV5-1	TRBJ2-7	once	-	TGCGCCAGCAGTCCCGGCGGTCAGGGGCGCGAGCAGTACTTC	CASSPGGQGREQYF
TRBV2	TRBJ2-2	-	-	TGTGCCAGCAGAGGGGCCTCCCCCGGGGAGCTGTTTTTT	CASRGASPGELFF
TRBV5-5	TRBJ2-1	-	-	TGTGCCAGCCTTGCCCCCTCAAAAATCAGTGAGCAGTTCTTC	CASLAPSKISEQFF
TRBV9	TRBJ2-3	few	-	TGTGCCAGCAGCGTAGCGGGAGACAACACAGATACGCAGTATTTT	CASSVAGDNTDTQYF
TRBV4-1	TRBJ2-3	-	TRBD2	TGCGCCAGCAGCCACGCGGGACTAGCGGGGGCGGGGGGTACGCAGTATTTT	CASSHAGLAGAGGTQYF
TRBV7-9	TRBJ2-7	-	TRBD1	TGTGCCAGCCAGACAGGGTTCACTAACTACGAGCAGTACTTC	CASQTGFTNYEQYF
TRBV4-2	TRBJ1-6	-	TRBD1	TGTGCCAGCAGCCCTGCTTATGGACAGGTCTTGGAAAATTTTGCACCCCTCCACTTT	CASSPAYGQVLENFAPLHF
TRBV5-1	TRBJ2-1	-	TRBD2	TGCGCCAGCTCCGGGCGGGGGGGGGCCCCGGATGAGCAGTTCTTC	CASSGRGGAPDEQFF
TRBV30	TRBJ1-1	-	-	TGTGCCTGGAGTCGTGAAGCCTCGAGCACTGAAGCTTTCTTT	CAWSREASSTEAFF
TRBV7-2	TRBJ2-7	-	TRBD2	TGTGCCAGCAGCCCCCCGGGCGGGAGTTTTTATGAGCAGTACTTC	CASSPPGGSFYEQYF
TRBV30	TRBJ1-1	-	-	TGTGCCTGGATCTTGGCGAACACTGAAGCTTTCTTT	CAWILANTEAFF
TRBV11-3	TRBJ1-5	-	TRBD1	TGTGCCAGGACCGGGACAGCAAGAACAACCTTCAATCAGCCCCAGCATTTT	CARTGTARTTFNQPQHF
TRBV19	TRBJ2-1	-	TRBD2	TGTGCCAGTAGTATAGCGGGAGGTCGGAATGAGCAGTTCTTC	CASSIAGGRNEQFF